The entry that follows covers one T cell receptor (beta chain) sequence. V was trimmed by 1 base and J by 8 bases, leaving 11 bases between them. The CDR3 is made up of 13 amino acids. Germline V gives CDR1 MGHDK, CDR2 SYGVNS. This entry comes from a study of cytomegalovirus exposure and HLA in healthy donors. The PCR used 60 Vbeta and 13 Jbeta primers. Only in-frame clones appear in the TCRdb table, and some are missing; sequencing was by immunoSEQ multiplex PCR. Of more than 200,000 clones in the sample, about 83% were seen once. The chain combines TRBV25-1 with TRBJ1-2; TRBD1 is a possible D gene (6 bases). Sequenced input: PBMCs. This clonotype was obtained from a girl under 18 in good health and CMV-seronegative. The CDR3 protein is CASSELQGRGYTF. CDR3 DNA sequence: TGTGCCAGCAGTGAATTGCAGGGGAGAGGCTACACCTTC.